The next 9 T cell receptor beta chains were all read from a single sample in a study of T cells in Graves' hyperthyroidism and ophthalmopathy. Amplification of TCR beta CDR3 regions was performed using RNA transcripts as template. Primed by the HTBI set, a first-round RT-PCR was run on the TCR CDR3. TCRdb itself ran the multiplex PCR reads through MiXCR, one entry per CDR3 protein. The sample records nearly 600,000 distinct CDR3 sequences, 12% to 15% being singletons. The source material was blood. All receptors come from a woman aged 18-35 years with Graves' ophthalmopathy.

This clonotype appeared many times. CDR3 amino acids: CATSDLLAAGEQFF. CDR3 nucleotide sequence: TGTGCCACCAGTGACCTCCTTGCAGCGGGTGAGCAGTTCTTC. V is TRBV24-1 and J is TRBJ2-1; D might be TRBD2 (6 bases). V was shortened by 4 bases and J by 9 bases, with 15 bases between the two germline ends. The germline CDR1 and CDR2 sequences are KGHDR and SFDVKD. This CDR3 has 14 residues.

This clonotype was seen ten or more times. The rearrangement uses TRBV6-2 or TRBV6-3 and TRBJ2-7; weak D call: TRBD2 (5 bases). Germline V gene sequence: CDR1 MNHEY, CDR2 SVGEGT. The CDR3 contains 13 residues. The V end was cut by 0 bases, the J end by 2 bases, with 5 bases between. The CDR3 region is CASSYSGTYEQYF. DNA for the CDR3: TGTGCCAGCAGTTACTCCGGGACCTACGAGCAGTACTTC.

V usage is TRBV7-2 and J usage is TRBJ2-5, with 9 positions matching TRBD2. The V gene's germline CDR1 is SGHTA and CDR2 FQGNSA. The CDR3 length is 16 residues. The junction had 10 bases not matched to a gene; V was cut back by 3 bases and J by 5 bases. CDR3 sequence: CASSLAPSGTGETQYF. CDR3 sequence (DNA): TGTGCCAGCAGCTTGGCCCCTAGCGGGACTGGTGAGACCCAGTACTTC.

This clonotype was recorded a few times. V and J are TRBV24-1 and TRBJ2-7, with D possibly being TRBD1 or TRBD2 (5 bases each). CDR1 is KGHDR and CDR2 is SFDVKD in the germline V gene. The CDR3 is made up of 12 amino acids. V was pared by 5 bases and J by 7 bases, with 11 bases between. Here the CDR3 reads CATSASREEQYF. The CDR3 nucleotides read TGTGCCACCAGTGCGTCCAGGGAGGAGCAGTACTTC.

As regards this clonotype: Because the CDR3 is missing its conserved closing phenylalanine or tryptophan, this is likely a read error. The chain uses TRBV20-1 and TRBJ2-1, with 9 bases identical to TRBD2. Germline loops: CDR1 DFQATT, CDR2 SNEGSKA (reference sequence). The CDR3 is made up of 15 amino acids. The trim removed 0 bases at V and 2 bases at J, leaving 2 bases unmatched. In nucleotides, the CDR3 is TGCAGTGCTAGAGATCTAGCGGGAACCTACAATGAGCAGTTCCTC. Translating it yields CSARDLAGTYNEQFL.

This clonotype was found a few times. The chain joins TRBV4-1 to TRBJ1-1; D is ambiguous. The CDR3 runs 13 residues. Looked up from germline, CDR1 is MGHRA and CDR2 is YSYEKL. V lost 4 bases, J lost 0 bases, and 6 bases lay in between. The chain's CDR3 is CASSRWMNTEAFF. DNA of the CDR3: TGCGCCAGCAGCCGTTGGATGAACACTGAAGCTTTCTTT.

The chain carries TRBV6-2 or TRBV6-3 and TRBJ1-5; tentatively, D is TRBD1 (5 bases). This CDR3 is built from 16 residues. Germline lookup yields CDR1 MNHEY and CDR2 SVGEGT. Trimming removed 5 bases at V and 5 bases at J, with 19 bases between. The CDR3 loop reads CASSASYRWLYQPQHF. The CDR3 bases are TGTGCCAGCAGTGCCAGCTACAGGTGGTTATATCAGCCCCAGCATTTT.

The sample holds a few counts of this clonotype. The gene calls are TRBV20-1 and TRBJ2-3; 8 positions agree with TRBD1. Germline assignment: CDR1 DFQATT and CDR2 SNEGSKA (reference sequence). The V segment lost 5 bases and the J segment 3 bases; nucleotides outside the gene matches: 10. This CDR3 contains 15 residues. Here the CDR3 DNA reads TGCAGTGCTCCCCCCGACAGGGGCGATACAGATACGCAGTATTTT. Encoded protein: CSAPPDRGDTDTQYF.

As regards this clonotype: Sequence at one end of the junction differs from germline and may be a read error. The chain combines TRBV12-3 or TRBV12-4 with TRBJ1-6, with 8 bases that match TRBD1. CDR3 length: 16 amino acids. CDR3 amino acids: CASIENGTGPDSPPHF. As DNA, the CDR3 is TGTGCCAGCATCGAAAACGGGACAGGCCCAGATTCACCCCCCCACTTT.